This T cell receptor beta chain stems from a study of control samples from healthy donors and cancer patients. The germline V gene encodes CDR1 MRHNA and CDR2 SNTAGT. CDR3 size: 13 residues. The junction had 0 bases not matched to a gene; V was cut back by 8 bases and J by 3 bases. The table lists this clone with a few counts. Profiling relied on immunoSEQ multiplex PCR, and the TCRdb table lists in-frame clones only, not all of them. The table lists 100,000 to 150,000 clones, roughly 88% of them singletons, with approximately 3.2% in the top ten. This clonotype was obtained from a man over 45 in good health. The sequenced sample was blood. The chain employs TRBV6-4 and TRBJ2-2; the match to TRBD1 covers 10 bases. The chain's CDR3 is CASGTGDTGELFF. The CDR3 DNA reads as TGTGCCAGCGGGACAGGGGACACCGGGGAGCTGTTTTTT.